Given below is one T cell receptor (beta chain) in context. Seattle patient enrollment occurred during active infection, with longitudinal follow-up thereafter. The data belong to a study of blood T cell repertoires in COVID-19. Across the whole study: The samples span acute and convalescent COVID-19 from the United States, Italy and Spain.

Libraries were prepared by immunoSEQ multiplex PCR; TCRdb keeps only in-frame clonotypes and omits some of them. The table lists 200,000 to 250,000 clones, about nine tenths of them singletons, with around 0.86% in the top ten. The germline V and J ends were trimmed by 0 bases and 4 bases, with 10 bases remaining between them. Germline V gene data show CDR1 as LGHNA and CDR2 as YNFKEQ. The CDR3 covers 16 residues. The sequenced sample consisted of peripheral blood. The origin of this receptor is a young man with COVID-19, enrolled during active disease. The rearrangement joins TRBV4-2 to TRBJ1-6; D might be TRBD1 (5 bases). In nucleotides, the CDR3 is TGTGCCAGCAGCCAAGAATCAGGGCAATATAATTCACCCCTCCACTTT. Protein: CASSQESGQYNSPLHF.